The 2 T cell receptor beta chains below come from one sample, sequenced in a study of OX40 agonist ivuxolimab in advanced cancers. Produced via immunoSEQ multiplex PCR; TCRdb's table is partial and in-frame only. The repertoire holds about 25,000 clones, with 70% to 90% as singletons. The sequencing here drew on CD4+ or CD8+ T cells sorted from blood, taken in a trial of the OX40 agonist ivuxolimab. These receptors all come from an adult with an advanced solid tumor such as melanoma, head and neck, liver or kidney cancer.

V and J are TRBV18 and TRBJ1-1; possible D gene TRBD1, 6 bases. The CDR3 has 13 residues. The germline V gene has CDR1 KGHSH and CDR2 LQKENI. V lost 6 bases and J lost 2, with 10 bases in between. The CDR3 DNA is TGTGCCAGCTCCCAGGACAGTAACACTGAAGCTTTCTTT. This translates into CASSQDSNTEAFF.

The rearrangement uses TRBV6-6 and TRBJ2-7; tentative D call: TRBD2 (7 bases). Trimming left V 2 bases short and J 7 bases short, with 15 bases between. The CDR3 is 14 residues long. Germline assignment: CDR1 MNHNY and CDR2 SVGAGI (reference sequence). The CDR3 DNA reads TGTGCCAGCAGTTACGGGGCAGGGGAGGGTGAGCAGTACTTC. Encoded protein: CASSYGAGEGEQYF.